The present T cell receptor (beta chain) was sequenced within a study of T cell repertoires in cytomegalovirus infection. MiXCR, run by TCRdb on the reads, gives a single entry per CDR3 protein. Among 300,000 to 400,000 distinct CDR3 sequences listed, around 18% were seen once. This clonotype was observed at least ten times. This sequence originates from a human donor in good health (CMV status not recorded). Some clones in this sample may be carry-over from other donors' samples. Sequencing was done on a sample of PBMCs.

DNA for the CDR3: TGTGCCAGCAGCTTAGGTGTGGCCTGGAATGAGCAGTTCTTC. Translation gives CASSLGVAWNEQFF. This sequence joins TRBV7-2 and TRBJ2-1; D not certain. The V end was cut by 1 base, the J end by 7 bases, with 11 bases between. Per germline, CDR1 SGHTA and CDR2 FQGNSA. The CDR3 loop spans 14 amino acids.